The 26 T cell receptor beta chains listed next were all sequenced from one sample in a study of T cells after posttransplantation cyclophosphamide. Only in-frame clones appear in the TCRdb table, and some are missing; sequencing was by immunoSEQ multiplex PCR. In the table there are about 18,000 clones, over 80% of which are singletons. Sample: memory CD4+ T cells sorted from blood. All receptors derive from a man aged 25-45 years in good health and a related stem cell transplant donor.

The chain joins TRBV5-4 to TRBJ1-1; TRBD1 is a possible D gene (5 bases). CDR3 length equals 15 residues. The germline V gene has CDR1 SGHNT and CDR2 YYREEE (reference sequence). Trimming removed 3 bases at V and 1 base at J, with 13 bases between. CDR3 amino acids: CASSSGAAGNTEAFF. As DNA, the CDR3 is TGTGCCAGCAGCTCCGGGGCAGCGGGGAACACTGAAGCTTTCTTT.

The chain combines TRBV19 with TRBJ2-3; 12 bases match TRBD2. CDR3 length equals 17 residues. J was trimmed by 6 bases and V by 3 bases; bases with no gene match: 10. Germline V gene sequence: CDR1 LNHDA, CDR2 SQIVND (reference sequence). The CDR3 DNA reads as TGTGCCAGTAGTATTCGGCTAGCGGGGGGGCCAAGGGATACGCAGTATTTT. Encoded protein: CASSIRLAGGPRDTQYF. Full variable domain (rest looked up from reference TRBV19 and TRBJ2-3): DGGITQSPKYLFRKEGQNVTLSCEQNLNHDAMYWYRQDPGQGLRLIYYSQIVNDFQKGDIAEGYSVSREKKESFPLTVTSAQKNPTAFYLCASSIRLAGGPRDTQYFGPGTRLTVL.

The rearrangement links TRBV11-3 to TRBJ2-1; 8 bases match TRBD1. Germline CDR1 is SGHNT and CDR2 is YENEEA. Trimming at V came to 6 bases and at J to 4 bases, leaving 8 bases not matched to a gene. The CDR3 has 15 amino acids. DNA of the CDR3: TGTGCCAGCAGTCCTGGGGGACAGGAGTACAATGAGCAGTTCTTC. Translated: CASSPGGQEYNEQFF. Variable domain in full (rest from reference TRBV11-3 and TRBJ2-1): EAGVVQSPRYKIIEKKQPVAFWCNPISGHNTLYWYLQNLGQGPELLIRYENEEAVDDSQLPKDRFSAERLKGVDSTLKIQPAELGDSAVYLCASSPGGQEYNEQFFGPGTRLTVL.

This clone was seen just once. The genes are TRBV6-6 and TRBJ2-5, with D perhaps matching TRBD1 (5 bases). The end of the DNA is better explained by TRBJ2-7, so the J call may be wrong. Per germline, CDR1 MNHNY and CDR2 SVGAGI (reference sequence). The CDR3 has 13 amino acids. The chain's CDR3 is CASSSQGLDEQYF. The CDR3 coding sequence is TGTGCCAGCAGTTCCCAGGGTTTGGACGAGCAGTACTTC.

This clone was detected a few times. The V call is TRBV19, the J call TRBJ2-1; 12 positions agree with TRBD2. Trimming removed 4 bases from V and 3 bases from J; junction bases left unmatched: 7. Germline V lookup: CDR1 LNHDA, CDR2 SQIVND (reference sequence). The CDR3 totals 17 residues. The CDR3 DNA reads as TGTGCCAGTAGTACCACTAGCGGGGGGATGAACTACAATGAGCAGTTCTTC. Translated: CASSTTSGGMNYNEQFF.

The rearrangement links TRBV7-3 to TRBJ1-2; D gene ambiguous. CDR3 length equals 14 residues. Trimming cost V 2 bases and J 8 bases, with 15 bases left between them. CDR1 and CDR2 (germline): SGHTA, FQGTGA. As DNA, the CDR3 is TGTGCCAGCAGCTTACGGGCGGGAAGGAGGGGCTACACCTTC. It is translated as CASSLRAGRRGYTF.

V usage is TRBV29-1 and J usage is TRBJ1-2; D remains unclear. In germline, CDR1 is SQVTM, CDR2 ANQGSEA. This CDR3 is 13 amino acids long. The V and J ends lost 2 bases and 2 bases respectively, with 9 bases between them. The CDR3: CSVEQATNYGYTF. In nucleotides, the CDR3 is TGCAGCGTTGAACAGGCAACAAACTATGGCTACACCTTC.

The chain's CDR3 is CASSYYRGYEQYF. CDR3 bases: TGTGCCAGCAGTTATTACAGGGGCTACGAGCAGTACTTC. The chain uses TRBV6-6 and TRBJ2-7; 7 positions agree with TRBD1. This CDR3 has 13 residues. The V and J ends lost 3 bases and 3 bases, in that order; junction bases with no gene match: 2. Germline values: CDR1 MNHNY, CDR2 SVGAGI (reference sequence).

The J gene is TRBJ2-3, the V gene TRBV18; a weak D match, TRBD1 (6 bases). Germline V gene data show CDR1 as KGHSH and CDR2 as LQKENI. The CDR3 totals 14 residues. V was shortened by 3 bases and J by 4 bases, with 11 bases between the two germline ends. In nucleotides, the CDR3 is TGTGCCAGCTCACCCGGGACATCCCCAGATACGCAGTATTTT. Protein sequence: CASSPGTSPDTQYF.

The rearrangement uses TRBV28 and TRBJ2-4; the match to TRBD2 covers 10 bases. Germline CDR1 is MDHEN and CDR2 is SYDVKM. The CDR3 runs 15 residues. Trimming cost V 5 bases and J 3 bases; bases outside gene matches: 4. The CDR3 DNA reads TGTGCCAGCAGTCGAGCGGGGGGGGGCAAAAACATTCAGTACTTC. It yields the protein CASSRAGGGKNIQYF.

The gene calls are TRBV5-1 and TRBJ2-3, with 10 nucleotides matching TRBD2. V was pared by 4 bases and J by 5 bases, with 10 bases of the junction left unmatched. CDR3 length: 16 residues. Looked up from germline, CDR1 is SGHRS and CDR2 is YFSETQ. In DNA, the CDR3 is TGCGCCAGCAGCCCCAGCGGGGGGGCAAAGGTAGATACGCAGTATTTT. It is translated as CASSPSGGAKVDTQYF.

The chain recombines TRBV18 with TRBJ1-4; TRBD1 might be the D (5 bases). The CDR3 length is 15 residues. V lost 2 bases and J 8 bases, leaving 15 bases between the germline ends. Germline CDR1 KGHSH, CDR2 LQKENI. The CDR3 DNA reads TGTGCCAGCTCACCAGACAGTCCCCCTGCGGAAAAACTGTTTTTT. Its protein is CASSPDSPPAEKLFF.

A single count supports this clone. The chain employs TRBV5-6 and TRBJ1-2; the D gene is possibly TRBD1 (6 bases). Per germline, CDR1 SGHDT and CDR2 YYEEEE. The CDR3 is 14 residues long. Trimming cost V 0 bases and J 3 bases, with 9 bases left between them. In DNA form, the CDR3 reads TGTGCCAGCAGCTTGGGGGGGCAAGACTATGGCTACACCTTC. This sequence encodes CASSLGGQDYGYTF.

This clone was observed a single time. The chain joins TRBV6-6 to TRBJ1-1, with TRBD1 matching 8 bases. Germline loops: CDR1 MNHNY, CDR2 SVGAGI (reference sequence). The trim removed 8 bases at V and 5 bases at J, leaving 10 bases unmatched. The CDR3 has 14 amino acids. The CDR3 DNA reads as TGTGCCAGCGGACCGAGGACAGGGTGGACTGAAGCTTTCTTT. Amino acid sequence: CASGPRTGWTEAFF.

This clone was observed a few times. V usage is TRBV15 and J usage is TRBJ1-3, with D maybe TRBD1 (6 bases). Trimming cost V 0 bases and J 0 bases, with 12 bases left between them. From germline, CDR1 is LNHNV and CDR2 YYDKDF (reference sequence). CDR3 length: 17 residues. Here the CDR3 DNA reads TGTGCCACCAGCAGAGAAATACAGGGCGGCTCTGGAAACACCATATATTTT. The encoded protein is CATSREIQGGSGNTIYF. Full variable domain (remainder filled in from reference TRBV15 and TRBJ1-3): DAMVIQNPRYQVTQFGKPVTLSCSQTLNHNVMYWYQQKSSQAPKLLFHYYDKDFNNEADTPDNFQSRRPNTSFCFLDIRSPGLGDTAMYLCATSREIQGGSGNTIYFGEGSWLTVV.

This clone has more than one count but fewer than ten. The chain employs TRBV7-3 and TRBJ2-7; TRBD2 matches 16 bases. The CDR3 runs 18 residues. CDR1 and CDR2 from the germline V gene are SGHTA and FQGTGA. After removal of 5 bases from V and 4 bases from J, the junction contained 11 bases not matched to a gene. This chain's CDR3 is CASSRYPGTSGGAYEQYF. The CDR3 DNA reads TGTGCCAGCAGCCGATACCCCGGGACTAGCGGGGGGGCGTACGAGCAGTACTTC.

The V and J genes are TRBV19 and TRBJ1-5; 7 bases fit TRBD1. The CDR3 is 16 residues long. V shed 5 bases and J 4 bases; nucleotides not matched to a gene: 11. The germline gives CDR1 LNHDA, CDR2 SQIVND (reference sequence). The CDR3 DNA sequence: TGTGCCAGTAGTCCCATACAGACAGGGCCAAATCAGCCCCAGCATTTT. It yields the protein CASSPIQTGPNQPQHF.

This clone showed up just once. This rearrangement joins TRBV5-6 to TRBJ1-2; TRBD1 aligns across 7 bases. The CDR3 is 13 amino acids. Germline V lookup: CDR1 SGHDT, CDR2 YYEEEE. After removal of 4 bases from V and 5 bases from J, the junction contained 5 bases not matched to a gene. The CDR3 bases are TGTGCCAGCAGCACGGACAGGCGGTATGGCTACACCTTC. The encoded protein is CASSTDRRYGYTF.

This clone was counted only a few times. The chain couples TRBV28 to TRBJ2-1; no reliable D call. CDR1 is MDHEN and CDR2 is SYDVKM in the germline V gene. The CDR3 totals 14 residues. Trimming removed 6 bases at V and 6 bases at J, with 15 bases between. CDR3 sequence reads: CASSPDSHLNEQFF. The CDR3 region has the DNA TGTGCCAGCAGCCCCGACTCCCACCTCAATGAGCAGTTCTTC.

The J gene is TRBJ2-7, the V gene TRBV10-3; D not certain. Trimming left V 4 bases short and J 4 bases short, with 8 bases between. Looked up from germline, CDR1 is ENHRY and CDR2 is SYGVKD. There are 12 residues in the CDR3. CDR3: CAISVFGYEQYF. The CDR3, as DNA: TGTGCCATCAGTGTTTTCGGGTACGAGCAGTACTTC.

There are a few counts of this clone. The chain joins TRBV5-6 to TRBJ2-1; 9 bases match TRBD1. Germline CDR1 and CDR2: SGHDT and YYEEEE. The CDR3 contains 16 residues. V lost 1 base to trimming and J lost 4 bases; unmatched junction nucleotides: 6. In DNA form, the CDR3 reads TGTGCCAGCAGCTTGCTTACAGGGGGCACTTACAATGAGCAGTTCTTC. Translation gives CASSLLTGGTYNEQFF.

The rearrangement joins TRBV6-1 to TRBJ1-3; D possibly corresponds to TRBD1 (5 bases). CDR3 length: 15 amino acids. V was clipped by 7 bases and J by 4 bases, with 17 bases between them. Germline V lookup: CDR1 MNHNS, CDR2 SASEGT. The CDR3 loop is CASTQTVQVGNTIYF. The CDR3 DNA follows: TGTGCCAGCACCCAGACAGTCCAGGTCGGAAACACCATATATTTT.

J is TRBJ2-7 and V is TRBV7-8; 7 positions agree with TRBD2. Germline CDR1 is SGHVS and CDR2 is FQNEAQ. V shed 1 base, J shed 3 bases, and the junction held 6 bases outside the gene matches. The CDR3 covers 15 residues. Here the CDR3 DNA reads TGTGCCAGCAGCTTAGGGCTAGCGGAATTCTACGAGCAGTACTTC. Its translation: CASSLGLAEFYEQYF.

The chain couples TRBV29-1 to TRBJ2-1; TRBD2 agrees at 14 bases. J gave up 5 bases and V 7 bases, and 4 bases lay outside the gene matches. The CDR3 is made up of 14 amino acids. Germline V lookup: CDR1 SQVTM, CDR2 ANQGSEA. The CDR3 DNA is TGCAGCGGTGGACTAGCGGGGGGTCACAATGAGCAGTTCTTC. Its protein is CSGGLAGGHNEQFF.

This chain connects TRBV25-1 to TRBJ2-1, with TRBD2 as a possible D gene (6 bases). Trimming removed 4 bases at V and 0 bases at J, with 19 bases between. Looked up from germline, CDR1 is MGHDK and CDR2 is SYGVNS. The CDR3 spans 18 residues. CDR3 amino acids: CASSVGGLQMSSYNEQFF. The CDR3 coding sequence is TGTGCCAGCAGTGTGGGAGGACTTCAAATGAGCTCCTACAATGAGCAGTTCTTC.

The V and J genes are TRBV9 and TRBJ2-1, with 8 bases matching TRBD2. The CDR3 contains 15 residues. With V trimmed by 2 bases and J by 5 bases, 6 bases remained unmatched. Germline-derived CDR1 and CDR2 are SGDLS and YYNGEE. In DNA, the CDR3 is TGTGCCAGCAGCGTGGTAGCGGGGAACAACAATGAGCAGTTCTTC. The encoded protein is CASSVVAGNNNEQFF.